This T cell receptor beta chain comes out of a study of shared clonotypes between healthy human individuals. Study-level background: For every donor, three CD4 naive, three CD4 memory, two CD8 naive and one CD8 memory plates were used.

Deep-level settings were used for running the assay. Clones were sequenced by immunoSEQ multiplex PCR, and TCRdb holds only the in-frame ones, with some missing. Here the sample spans some 1.5 million clones, approximately 98% being singletons. After removal of 8 bases from V and 3 bases from J, the junction contained 7 bases not matched to a gene. Per the germline V gene, CDR1 is KGHSH and CDR2 is LQKENI. The CDR3 loop spans 14 amino acids. Only Caucasian adults living in Nashville, Tennessee served as donors. Subsets obtained from CD4+ cells comprised CD45RA+ naive and CD45RA-negative memory cells. The sequence came from a man aged 30 to 39 in good health. Sequences were obtained from naive CD4+ T cells sorted from blood. Noted subset: CD45RA+ positively selected. The V and J genes are TRBV18 and TRBJ1-3; TRBD1 matches 7 bases. This chain's CDR3 is CASTEGAGGNTIYF. In DNA, the CDR3 is TGTGCCAGCACCGAGGGGGCAGGTGGAAACACCATATATTTT.